A selection of T cell receptor beta chains follows, all from one sample in a study of cytomegalovirus exposure and HLA in healthy donors. Using immunoSEQ multiplex PCR, the repertoire was profiled, and TCRdb retains in-frame clones only, with some absent. The sample lists 75,000 to 90,000 clones; around 85% were seen once. The sequenced material came from PBMCs. The source is a man in his forties in good health and CMV-seropositive. The CDR3 runs from the conserved cysteine through the conserved F or W. The D gene is left open where the match is weak. A clone size is listed for some rows: how often the clone was seen (once, few, many), or a class if it is expanded.

NA	TRBJ1-6	NA	TRBV28	TGTGCCAGCAGTTTGTCAGTTCCCAATTCACCCCTCCACTTT	CASSLSVPNSPLHF
TRBD1	TRBJ1-6	NA	TRBV5-5	TGTGCCAGCAGCGCGGAGGGACAGGTTAATTCACCCCTCCACTTT	CASSAEGQVNSPLHF
NA	TRBJ2-1	NA	TRBV14	TGTGCCAGCAGCCAAGCGGGGGTTCTGAATGAGCAGTTCTTC	CASSQAGVLNEQFF
NA	TRBJ1-5	NA	TRBV7-9	TGTGCCAGCAGCTTAGACTATAGCAATCAGCCCCAGCATTTT	CASSLDYSNQPQHF
NA	TRBJ2-7	NA	TRBV6-1	TGTGCCAGCACCAAAGAGACGGGGGGCTGGAACGAGCAGTACTTC	CASTKETGGWNEQYF
TRBD2	TRBJ2-7	NA	TRBV9	TGTGCCAGCAGCGTAAATCTAGCGGGAGGGCCTGGCGAGCAGTACTTC	CASSVNLAGGPGEQYF
NA	TRBJ2-1	NA	TRBV5-4	TGTGCCAGCAGCTTGGCCTCGGGGTACAATGAGCAGTTCTTC	CASSLASGYNEQFF
NA	TRBJ2-5	NA	TRBV7-6	TGTGCCAGCAGCCTACAGGAAATTAGGGGGAAGGACCAGTACTTC	CASSLQEIRGKDQYF
NA	TRBJ2-5	NA	TRBV18	TGTGCCAGCTCACCCAGGCTAAAAGAGACCCAGTACTTC	CASSPRLKETQYF
NA	TRBJ2-5	NA	TRBV19	TGTGCCAGTAGTATTGGCGGGCTAATAGAGACCCAGTACTTC	CASSIGGLIETQYF
NA	TRBJ2-1	medium-sized	TRBV6-4	TGTGCCAGCAGTGACAAGCGGGCCAGCTCCTACAATGAGCAGTTCTTC	CASSDKRASSYNEQFF
TRBD2	TRBJ2-1	NA	TRBV7-9	TGTGTAGCGGGAGGGCCCGGGGTTGAGCAGTTCTTC	CVAGGPGVEQFF
NA	TRBJ2-1	NA	TRBV6-1	TGTGCCAACAGACAGTCAAATGAGCAGTTCTTC	CANRQSNEQFF
TRBD2	TRBJ2-7	once	TRBV5-1	TGCGCCAGCAGCTTGGCCCGGACTAGCGGGAGTCAAAACGAGCAGTACTTC	CASSLARTSGSQNEQYF
TRBD1	TRBJ2-7	once	TRBV6-5	TGTGCCAGCAGTTACACAGGGGGCAGCTACGAGCAGTACTTC	CASSYTGGSYEQYF
TRBD2	TRBJ2-3	NA	TRBV7-2	TGTGCCAGCAGCTTACAAGCGGGGGGGCCGTGGGATACGCAGTATTTT	CASSLQAGGPWDTQYF